The clone carrying this T cell receptor beta chain showed up just a few times. Its antigen is not known. This sample is part of a study of T-cell memory formation after mild COVID-19. Overall study: The two donors had largely donor-specific TCR clusters. Findings of the study overall: CD4+ bias marked clones expanding day 15 to 37, unlike balanced contracting clones. Cross-reactive memory appears to have joined, as suggested by some responding clones showing up in pre-infection memory.

The length of the CDR3 is 15 residues. The V gene's germline CDR1 is SGHRS and CDR2 YFSETQ. V lost 5 bases, J lost 5 bases, and 7 bases stayed unmatched. TCRdb reprocessed the 5' RACE reads via MiXCR and lists one record per CDR3 protein. This table has 350,000 to 400,000 distinct CDR3 sequences, under 15% appearing once. The source is a man aged 18 to 30 who had mild COVID-19 (a few samples of this study predate the infection). Cell type and time point are not known. The sequenced material came from PBMCs or a T cell subset sorted from them (not recorded which). J is TRBJ2-3 and V is TRBV5-1; 11 bases align to TRBD1. The CDR3 loop is CASSTGQGAEDTQYF. The CDR3 nucleotides read TGCGCCAGCAGTACAGGACAGGGGGCTGAAGATACGCAGTATTTT.